A single sample is the source of the 6 T cell receptor beta chains below, sequenced in a study of blood T cell repertoires in COVID-19. This table comes from immunoSEQ multiplex PCR, and its TCRdb copy is limited to in-frame clones, with some not included. This table has 200,000 to 250,000 clones, just under 85% appearing once. Sequencing input: peripheral blood. These TCRs come from a woman aged 60 to 75 with active or convalescent COVID-19.

The chain combines TRBV6-6 with TRBJ2-3; 16 bases fit TRBD2. The CDR3 extends over 18 amino acids. CDR1 is MNHNY, CDR2 SVGAGI, per germline (reference sequence). V was clipped by 5 bases and J by 1 base; unmatched bases: 6. The CDR3 nucleotides read TGTGCCAGCAGTCTGGGACTAGCGGGAGGGCTTGGCACAGATACGCAGTATTTT. This gives the protein CASSLGLAGGLGTDTQYF.

This clone turned up a few times. The chain has TRBV7-8 and TRBJ2-2, with D hard to call. The CDR3 loop spans 14 amino acids. V was shortened by 1 base and J by 4 bases, with 7 bases between the two germline ends. Germline CDR1 is SGHVS and CDR2 is FQNEAQ. The CDR3 spells CASSLGHPTGELFF. In DNA, the CDR3 is TGTGCCAGCAGCTTAGGGCACCCCACCGGGGAGCTGTTTTTT.

This clone has only one observation. V usage is TRBV7-2 and J usage is TRBJ2-3; TRBD2 matches at 8 bases. Germline lookup yields CDR1 SGHTA and CDR2 FQGNSA. V was pared by 3 bases and J by 6 bases, with 14 bases of the junction left unmatched. The CDR3 has 17 residues. DNA for the CDR3: TGTGCCAGCAGCTTCCACACACCGGGACTAGGGAAGGATACGCAGTATTTT. Protein: CASSFHTPGLGKDTQYF.

The chain uses TRBV19 and TRBJ1-1; TRBD1 might be the D (6 bases). The germline CDR1 and CDR2 sequences are LNHDA and SQIVND (reference sequence). This CDR3 has 13 amino acids. The germline V and J ends were trimmed by 6 bases and 1 base, with 9 bases remaining between them. Here the CDR3 reads CASRGTSNTEAFF. The CDR3 DNA follows: TGTGCCAGTAGAGGGACATCGAACACTGAAGCTTTCTTT.

This chain uses TRBV15 with TRBJ2-3, with a tentative D call TRBD2 (6 bases). The CDR3 covers 15 residues. Trimming stripped 8 bases from V and 0 bases from J, with 15 bases between. Germline-derived CDR1 and CDR2 are LNHNV and YYDKDF (reference sequence). CDR3 bases: TGTGCCACCCGGCCAGGCGGGATCAGCACAGATACGCAGTATTTT. Translation: CATRPGGISTDTQYF.

CDR3 coding DNA: TGTGCCAGCAGCGTAGAACGGGACTCCTACGAGCAGTACTTC. This sequence encodes CASSVERDSYEQYF. The gene calls are TRBV9 and TRBJ2-7; D possibly corresponds to TRBD2 (5 bases). The CDR3 spans 14 residues. In germline, CDR1 is SGDLS, CDR2 YYNGEE. Trimming removed 0 bases from V and 0 bases from J, with 7 bases in between.